Below, 15 T cell receptor beta chains from the same sample are listed, as sequenced in a study of regulatory T cells in long-lasting Graves disease. Time point of the sample: newly diagnosed GD, antithyroid drugs for less than 3 months. From PBMCs, RNA was extracted and then used to make the TCR library. Combining iRepertoire HTBI primers with Arm-PCR of CDR3 regions, the authors built TCR beta libraries. TCRdb ran MiXCR on the multiplex PCR reads and lists one entry per CDR3 protein. The sample gives hundreds of thousands of distinct CDR3 sequences, 15% to 20% of which show up once; 30% is in the top ten. This same sample was also taken into another study, of T cells in Graves' hyperthyroidism and ophthalmopathy.

Sequencing used peripheral blood mononuclear cells (PBMCs), obtained at new diagnosis, from a patient treated with antithyroid drugs. The source of these receptors is a man aged 35-49 years with Graves disease.

V usage is TRBV28 and J usage is TRBJ1-1; D is uncertain. The V gene's germline CDR1 is MDHEN and CDR2 SYDVKM. Trimming removed 5 bases from V and 0 bases from J, with 16 bases in between. This CDR3 contains 16 residues. In nucleotides, the CDR3 is TGTGCCAGCAGTCCCTTCCCTGTTCGCGTGAACACTGAAGCTTTCTTT. Its protein is CASSPFPVRVNTEAFF.

The table lists this clonotype with many counts. The chain carries TRBV7-9 and TRBJ2-6; 8 bases map to TRBD1. V lost 6 bases and J lost 3; bases outside the gene matches: 16. The CDR3 length is 19 residues. Germline V CDR1 and CDR2: SEHNR, FQNEAQ (reference sequence). The CDR3 loop reads CASRLPGQGEGLGANVLTF. CDR3 DNA sequence: TGTGCCAGCAGACTCCCTGGACAGGGAGAAGGGCTTGGGGCCAACGTCCTGACTTTC.

This clonotype occurred many times. This chain uses TRBV20-1 with TRBJ2-7, with D perhaps matching TRBD2 (6 bases). Germline V gene lookup returns CDR1 DFQATT and CDR2 SNEGSKA (reference sequence). The CDR3 totals 15 residues. V lost 2 bases and J lost 4, with 18 bases in between. The CDR3 is CSARNMRTGGYEQYF. The CDR3 nucleotides are TGCAGTGCTAGAAATATGAGGACCGGGGGTTACGAGCAGTACTTC.

In this sample, this clonotype turned up many times. The gene calls are TRBV6-1 and TRBJ2-7, with 8 nucleotides matching TRBD1. The CDR3 is made up of 15 amino acids. Per the germline V gene, CDR1 is MNHNS and CDR2 is SASEGT. Germline trimming cut 7 bases from V and 3 bases from J; bases unmatched to any gene: 11. The CDR3 DNA reads as TGTGCCAGCAACAAACCCCAGGGGGCCCACTACGAGCAGTACTTC. Translated: CASNKPQGAHYEQYF.

This clonotype was seen many times. V gene TRBV20-1 combines with J gene TRBJ2-3; no reliable D call. Deletions cut 3 bases from V and 2 bases from J, with 15 bases between. This CDR3 has 15 residues. Germline values: CDR1 DFQATT, CDR2 SNEGSKA (reference sequence). CDR3 sequence reads: CSASRFWLNTDTQYF. For the CDR3, the DNA is TGCAGTGCTAGCAGGTTCTGGCTTAACACAGATACGCAGTATTTT.

In regard to this clonotype: Germline and junction disagree at one end, which may indicate a read error. The chain carries TRBV3-1 and TRBJ1-2, with D possibly TRBD1 on 5 matching bases. The CDR3 is 13 residues long. CDR1 LGHDT and CDR2 YNNKEL come from the germline V gene (reference sequence). For the CDR3, the DNA is TGTGTCAGCAGCCGACAGACCAACTATGGCTACACCTTC. It translates to CVSSRQTNYGYTF.

This clonotype was observed at least ten times. The chain employs TRBV5-8 and TRBJ2-5, with a tentative D call TRBD1 (6 bases). This CDR3 contains 15 residues. V was clipped by 4 bases and J by 1 base, with 14 bases between them. CDR1 SGHTS and CDR2 YDEGEE come from the germline V gene. In DNA, the CDR3 is TGTGCCAGCAGCCGCGGACAGCTAACCCAAGAGACCCAGTACTTC. Its protein product is CASSRGQLTQETQYF.

This clonotype was counted many times. This CDR3 is CASKTAGAGEQFF. The CDR3 nucleotides are TGTGCCAGTAAGACAGCCGGGGCTGGTGAGCAGTTCTTC. This chain links TRBV19 with TRBJ2-1; D may be TRBD1 or TRBD2 (5 bases each). Trimming stripped 7 bases from V and 9 bases from J, with 16 bases between. The germline V gene has CDR1 LNHDA and CDR2 SQIVND (reference sequence). This CDR3 has 13 residues.

This chain joins TRBV6-1 and TRBJ1-4; the D is unclear. This CDR3 contains 14 residues. V was pared by 6 bases and J by 7 bases, with 15 bases between. Germline CDR1 reads MNHNS; CDR2 reads SASEGT. The DNA for the CDR3 is TGTGCCAGCAGCGAACGCTTAGGTGGTGAAAAACTGTTTTTT. Residues: CASSERLGGEKLFF.

The chain couples TRBV25-1 to TRBJ2-2; 9 bases map to TRBD2. V gave up 3 bases and J gave up 4 bases; unmatched junction bases: 12. Per germline, CDR1 MGHDK and CDR2 SYGVNS. CDR3 length: 18 residues. CDR3 bases: TGTGCCAGCAGTGACCTGTTAGCGGGAGTCTGGGGCACCGGGGAGCTGTTTTTT. This codes for CASSDLLAGVWGTGELFF.

The V and J genes are TRBV11-1 and TRBJ2-7; TRBD1 agrees at 9 bases. Germline assignment: CDR1 SGHAT and CDR2 FQDESV (reference sequence). Trimming removed 1 base from V and 6 bases from J; junction bases left unmatched: 10. CDR3 length: 16 residues. CDR3 residues: CASSLEAGTGTLEQYF. The CDR3 nucleotides read TGTGCCAGCAGCTTAGAAGCCGGGACAGGGACTCTCGAGCAGTACTTC.

This clonotype was picked up a small number of times. V and J are TRBV27 and TRBJ2-2; D uncertain. Germline assignment: CDR1 MNHEY and CDR2 SMNVEV (reference sequence). V lost 7 bases and J 5 bases, leaving 14 bases between the germline ends. The length of the CDR3 is 14 residues. DNA of the CDR3: TGTGCCAGCACCCTTTACGGCCAGACCGGGGAGCTGTTTTTT. It codes for CASTLYGQTGELFF.

In this sample, this clonotype turned up many times. This sequence joins TRBV20-1 and TRBJ2-7, with D possibly matching TRBD1 (5 bases). The CDR3 is 16 amino acids. Trimming took 4 bases from V and 1 from J, leaving 20 bases between them. The germline gives CDR1 DFQATT, CDR2 SNEGSKA (reference sequence). The CDR3 DNA sequence: TGCAGTGCTAAGAGCACCCGGCCGACAGTTTCCTACGAGCAGTACTTC. It encodes CSAKSTRPTVSYEQYF.

This clonotype came up a few times. This chain connects TRBV28 to TRBJ1-3, with D perhaps matching TRBD1 (5 bases). CDR3 size: 15 residues. Trimming removed 7 bases at V and 2 bases at J, with 15 bases between. Germline V gene lookup returns CDR1 MDHEN and CDR2 SYDVKM. The CDR3 DNA is TGTGCCAGCAAACGACCCCAGGGTACTGGAAACACCATATATTTT. This codes for CASKRPQGTGNTIYF.

The table lists this clonotype with many counts. The V gene is TRBV6-1, the J gene TRBJ1-6; TRBD1 might be the D (5 bases). The CDR3 totals 15 residues. CDR1 is MNHNS and CDR2 is SASEGT in the germline V gene. Trimming took off 6 bases at V and 4 bases at J, with 13 bases between the two ends. The CDR3 bases are TGTGCCAGCAGGGGTTTGTCAGGGTATAATTCACCCCTCCACTTT. This sequence encodes CASRGLSGYNSPLHF.